The sequence of this T cell receptor beta chain was determined in a study of blood T cell repertoires in COVID-19. The CDR3 sequence is 17 residues long. J was trimmed by 5 bases and V by 6 bases; bases with no gene match: 12. Germline CDR1 is MDHEN and CDR2 is SYDVKM. This table comes from immunoSEQ multiplex PCR, and its TCRdb copy is limited to in-frame clones, with some not included. Of some 150,000 clones listed, less than 85% are singletons. The sequence was obtained from an elderly woman in a cohort sampled during active or convalescent COVID-19. The V call is TRBV28, the J call TRBJ2-5; 13 nucleotides match TRBD2. Sample: peripheral blood. The CDR3 sequence: CASSSKGWGLAGETQYF. The CDR3 DNA reads TGTGCCAGCAGCTCAAAGGGTTGGGGACTAGCGGGGGAGACCCAGTACTTC.